These T cell receptor beta chains were read from a single sample in a study of cytomegalovirus exposure and HLA in healthy donors. Generated by immunoSEQ multiplex PCR, the TCRdb table keeps only in-frame clones and is missing some. The profile shows some 200,000 clones, about 93% of them singletons. The sample was PBMCs. These receptors were taken from a woman aged 18-30 years in good health and CMV-seronegative. CDR3s include the opening cysteine and the closing phenylalanine or tryptophan. Each record gives: D gene, J gene, clone size, V gene, CDR3 protein, CDR3 DNA. The D gene is left open where the match is weak. Expanded clones are given a class, and other clones once, few, many or no size at all.

>TRBD1|TRBJ1-1|once|TRBV9
CASSVSGQRNTEAFF
TGTGCCAGCAGCGTATCGGGACAGAGGAACACTGAAGCTTTCTTT
>NA|TRBJ2-1|NA|TRBV9
CASSVSGKSSGLYNEQFF
TGTGCCAGCAGCGTCAGTGGTAAATCCAGCGGGCTCTACAATGAGCAGTTCTTC
>TRBD1|TRBJ1-2|few|TRBV29-1
CSGMTGTYGYTF
TGCAGCGGTATGACAGGGACCTATGGCTACACCTTC
>NA|TRBJ2-7|NA|TRBV10-3
CAISVPDRYEQYF
TGTGCCATCAGCGTCCCTGACAGATACGAGCAGTACTTC
>TRBD2|TRBJ2-3|NA|TRBV7-9
CASSRGRADNTDTQYF
TGTGCCAGCAGCCGAGGGAGGGCAGATAACACAGATACGCAGTATTTT
>NA|TRBJ1-5|few|TRBV29-1
CSVGQAPGQPQHF
TGCAGCGTTGGGCAGGCCCCAGGGCAGCCCCAGCATTTT
>NA|TRBJ1-1|NA|TRBV30
CAWSTLQVGFTEAFF
TGTGCCTGGAGTACTTTACAGGTAGGGTTCACTGAAGCTTTCTTT
>NA|TRBJ2-2|NA|TRBV4-1
CASSQVQYPGELFF
TGCGCCAGCAGCCAAGTACAATACCCCGGGGAGCTGTTTTTT
>TRBD1|TRBJ2-1|once|TRBV29-1
CSVGQGTYNEQFF
TGCAGCGTTGGACAGGGGACGTACAATGAGCAGTTCTTC
>NA|TRBJ1-2|few|TRBV5-5
CASSLADINYGYTF
TGTGCCAGCAGCTTGGCGGACATTAACTATGGCTACACCTTC
>TRBD1|TRBJ2-7|once|TRBV5-1
CASSFSGTGAYEQYF
TGCGCCAGCAGCTTCTCCGGGACAGGGGCCTACGAGCAGTACTTC
>TRBD1|TRBJ1-2|NA|TRBV6-4
CASSGDRQRGYTF
TGTGCCAGCAGTGGGGACAGGCAGAGAGGCTACACCTTC
>NA|TRBJ2-2|NA|TRBV21-1
CASSKKRDRAYTGELFF
TGTGCCAGCAGCAAAAAGAGGGACAGGGCCTACACCGGGGAGCTGTTTTTT
>NA|TRBJ2-7|NA|TRBV6-1
CASSGGGSYEQYF
TGTGCCAGCAGTGGGGGGGGCAGCTACGAGCAGTACTTC
>TRBD1|TRBJ2-7|once|TRBV18
CASSPPTGYSEQYF
TGTGCCAGCTCACCACCGACAGGGTATAGCGAGCAGTACTTC
>NA|TRBJ2-7|NA|TRBV6-5
CASTPPGQVYEQYF
TGTGCCAGCACCCCGCCGGGACAAGTATACGAGCAGTACTTC
>NA|TRBJ1-2|NA|TRBV5-5
CASSRRLFVYGYTF
TGTGCCAGCAGCCGTAGACTTTTTGTCTATGGCTACACCTTC
>NA|TRBJ2-1|NA|TRBV25-1
CASSSPAGLEQFF
TGTGCCAGCAGTTCCCCAGCGGGCCTGGAGCAGTTCTTC
>TRBD1|TRBJ1-1|NA|TRBV19
CATGDRGKIEAFF
TGTGCCACTGGGGACAGGGGAAAAATTGAAGCTTTCTTT
>NA|TRBJ1-5|NA|TRBV7-2
CASSSAKKPSNQPQHF
TGTGCCAGCAGCTCCGCGAAAAAGCCTAGCAATCAGCCCCAGCATTTT
>TRBD2|TRBJ2-1|NA|TRBV2
CASKGTSVYNEQFF
TGTGCCAGCAAAGGGACTAGCGTATACAATGAGCAGTTCTTC
>NA|TRBJ1-1|NA|TRBV19
CASSNTQGTEAFF
TGTGCCAGTAGTAATACACAGGGTACTGAAGCTTTCTTT
>TRBD1|TRBJ2-1|once|TRBV19
CASSAGTGGDEQFF
TGTGCCAGTAGCGCTGGGACAGGGGGCGATGAGCAGTTCTTC
>NA|TRBJ1-1|NA|TRBV27
CASSRGGVSEAFF
TGTGCCAGCAGCCGGGGCGGGGTCTCTGAAGCTTTCTTT
>TRBD1|TRBJ1-5|NA|TRBV7-8
CASSLAPTGGGTNQPQHF
TGTGCCAGCAGCTTAGCACCGACAGGGGGCGGAACAAATCAGCCCCAGCATTTT
>TRBD2|TRBJ2-3|NA|TRBV19
CASSPTSGTMDTQYF
TGTGCCAGTAGCCCAACTAGCGGGACGATGGATACGCAGTATTTT
>NA|TRBJ2-7|NA|TRBV10-3
CAINNGTYEQYF
TGTGCCATCAACAACGGGACCTACGAGCAGTACTTC
>NA|TRBJ1-4|NA|TRBV11-2
CASSLGMSGTNEKLFF
TGTGCCAGCAGCTTAGGAATGAGCGGGACTAATGAAAAACTGTTTTTT
>NA|TRBJ1-4|NA|TRBV19
CASSIRGAANEKLFF
TGTGCCAGTAGTATACGCGGGGCCGCTAATGAAAAACTGTTTTTT
>NA|TRBJ1-5|NA|TRBV6-1
CASSGGGNSNQPQHF
TGTGCCAGCAGTGGAGGCGGGAATAGCAATCAGCCCCAGCATTTT
>TRBD2|TRBJ2-1|NA|TRBV6-6
CASLGRDPSSYNEQFF
TGTGCCAGCCTCGGGAGGGACCCCAGCTCCTACAATGAGCAGTTCTTC
>NA|TRBJ2-3|NA|TRBV6-5
CASSYSGRGGTDTQYF
TGTGCCAGCAGTTACTCCGGGCGGGGAGGCACAGATACGCAGTATTTT
>NA|TRBJ1-5|NA|TRBV6-6
CASSYLAGDQPQHF
TGTGCCAGCAGTTACCTGGCAGGGGATCAGCCCCAGCATTTT
>NA|TRBJ2-7|NA|TRBV10-1
CASSDRGDSSYEQYF
TGCGCCAGCAGTGACAGGGGCGACAGCTCCTACGAGCAGTACTTC
>TRBD2|TRBJ2-2|NA|TRBV5-5
CATGSGGNTGELFF
TGTGCCACCGGGTCGGGGGGAAACACCGGGGAGCTGTTTTTT
>TRBD2|TRBJ2-4|NA|TRBV2
CASTHGTSAYGGAKNIQYF
TGTGCCAGCACCCACGGAACTAGCGCTTACGGTGGAGCCAAAAACATTCAGTACTTC
>NA|TRBJ1-1|NA|TRBV6-6
CASSSVTEAFF
TGTGCCAGCAGTTCCGTCACTGAAGCTTTCTTT
>TRBD1|TRBJ1-2|NA|TRBV7-9
CASSSPGTGQRGYTF
TGTGCCAGCAGCTCCCCTGGGACAGGTCAGAGGGGCTACACCTTC
>NA|TRBJ2-7|NA|TRBV5-4
CASARGPAGTGTYEQYF
TGTGCCAGCGCGAGGGGCCCCGCCGGGACTGGGACCTACGAGCAGTACTTC
>NA|TRBJ1-6|NA|TRBV5-4
CASSLMTGPRSPLHF
TGTGCCAGCAGCCTAATGACAGGTCCCCGCTCACCCCTCCACTTT
>NA|TRBJ1-2|few|TRBV4-2
CASSPAGTLLYGYTF
TGTGCCAGCAGCCCAGCCGGGACACTGCTCTATGGCTACACCTTC
>NA|TRBJ2-1|NA|TRBV10-2
CASSGLRDVNEQFF
TGCGCCAGCAGTGGCCTCCGGGATGTGAATGAGCAGTTCTTC
>NA|TRBJ1-5|NA|TRBV11-2
CASSHGVQPQHF
TGTGCCAGCAGCCACGGGGTTCAGCCCCAGCATTTT
>TRBD1|TRBJ1-1|NA|TRBV5-1
CASSSLGQGTPEAFF
TGCGCCAGCAGCTCCTTAGGACAGGGGACCCCTGAAGCTTTCTTT
>NA|TRBJ2-3|NA|TRBV9
CASSVWELSDTQYF
TGTGCCAGCAGCGTCTGGGAGTTATCAGATACGCAGTATTTT
>NA|TRBJ2-2|once|TRBV4-1
CASSQAITGELFF
TGCGCCAGCAGCCAGGCCATTACCGGGGAGCTGTTTTTT
>TRBD1|TRBJ1-6|NA|TRBV5-1
CASRGTGRYSPLHF
TGCGCCAGCAGGGGGACAGGGAGGTATTCACCCCTCCACTTT
>TRBD1|TRBJ2-5|NA|TRBV19
CASSGQGLRETQYF
TGTGCCAGTAGCGGACAGGGATTAAGAGAGACCCAGTACTTC
>NA|TRBJ1-2|NA|TRBV6-4
CASSEIPGPSGRGYTF
TGTGCCAGCAGTGAAATACCGGGGCCCTCAGGGAGGGGCTACACCTTC
>TRBD2|TRBJ2-7|NA|TRBV6-4
CASDKAGEDYEQYF
TGTGCCAGCGATAAAGCGGGAGAGGACTACGAGCAGTACTTC